Shown below are 17 T cell receptor beta chains from a single sample sequenced in a study of cytomegalovirus exposure and HLA in healthy donors (TCRdb year 2017). The library relied on the immunoSEQ multiplex PCR assay. For the multiplex PCR, a mixture combining 60 forward primers for TCR Vbeta segments and 13 reverse primers for TCR Jbeta segments was used. TCRdb obtained this table from immuneACCESS and retained in-frame rearrangements with V and J assigned. These tables miss some clones; where compared with another copy, unresolved V genes account for less than half of the shortfall, and the remainder is unexplained. This sample's table has entries for 70,000 or so clones. About 4.9% of the sample lies in the top ten. Sequenced material: PBMCs. These receptors were taken from a middle-aged man in good health and CMV-seronegative.

The J gene is TRBJ2-3, the V gene TRBV5-1; 7 bases align to TRBD2. J was trimmed by 1 base and V by 4 bases; bases with no gene match: 12. Germline V lookup: CDR1 SGHRS, CDR2 YFSETQ. The CDR3 sequence is 17 residues long. CDR3 protein: CASSQDGGSFGTDTQYF. CDR3 nucleotides: TGCGCCAGCAGCCAAGACGGCGGGAGCTTTGGCACAGATACGCAGTATTTT.

The chain couples TRBV9 to TRBJ2-1; 10 bases are shared with TRBD2. Germline CDR1 reads SGDLS; CDR2 reads YYNGEE. V dropped 1 base and J dropped 6; count of bases not matched to a gene: 7. The CDR3 has 16 residues. CDR3 DNA: TGTGCCAGCAGCGTACTAGCGGGAGCCGCGGGCAATGAGCAGTTCTTC. The encoded protein is CASSVLAGAAGNEQFF.

J is TRBJ2-7 and V is TRBV5-1; 12 bases are a match to TRBD1. Germline assignment: CDR1 SGHRS and CDR2 YFSETQ. The J segment lost 4 bases and the V segment lost 0 bases, leaving 2 bases of the junction unmatched. This CDR3 is built from 15 residues. This chain's CDR3 is CASSLEGQGAYEQYF. Written as DNA, the CDR3 is TGCGCCAGCAGCTTGGAGGGACAGGGGGCGTACGAGCAGTACTTC.

The gene calls are TRBV11-3 and TRBJ2-2; 9 bases are shared with TRBD2. This CDR3 has 15 residues. Germline V lookup: CDR1 SGHNT, CDR2 YENEEA. Trimming took 4 bases from V and 3 from J; bases not matched to a gene: 3. CDR3 sequence: CASSSVAGDTGELFF. Written as DNA, the CDR3 is TGTGCCAGCAGCTCGGTAGCGGGGGACACCGGGGAGCTGTTTTTT.

The gene calls are TRBV7-9 and TRBJ2-5; TRBD1 might be the D (6 bases). The CDR3 is 14 residues long. CDR1 and CDR2 (germline): SEHNR, FQNEAQ (reference sequence). The germline V and J ends were trimmed by 4 bases and 5 bases, with 14 bases remaining between them. The CDR3 bases are TGTGCCAGCAGCTCCACAGGGCGCGGTGAGACCCAGTACTTC. Encoded protein: CASSSTGRGETQYF.

The CDR3 DNA sequence: TGCAGCGCTGGGACTAGCGGGAGTCTTTGGGGTGAGCAGTTCTTC. This sequence encodes CSAGTSGSLWGEQFF. The chain is built from TRBV29-1 and TRBJ2-1; 14 bases map to TRBD2. Germline trimming cut 7 bases from V and 9 bases from J; bases unmatched to any gene: 11. This CDR3 has 15 amino acids. Germline CDR1 is SQVTM and CDR2 is ANQGSEA.

V usage is TRBV28 and J usage is TRBJ1-5, with unresolved D. Trimming shortened V by 4 bases and J by 0 bases, and 13 bases separated the two germline ends. This CDR3 spans 16 amino acids. In germline, CDR1 is MDHEN, CDR2 SYDVKM. The CDR3 spells CASSSLLGTSNQPQHF. The CDR3, as DNA: TGTGCCAGCAGTTCACTCCTAGGAACTAGCAATCAGCCCCAGCATTTT.

This chain uses TRBV2 with TRBJ1-2; TRBD1 is a possible D gene (6 bases). Trimming left V 1 base short and J 2 bases short, with 17 bases between. There are 17 residues in the CDR3. Germline CDR1 reads SNHLY; CDR2 reads FYNNEI. CDR3 protein: CASSEGAGENRNYGYTF. CDR3 sequence (DNA): TGTGCCAGCAGTGAAGGGGCAGGGGAAAATCGAAACTATGGCTACACCTTC.

The V call is TRBV9, the J call TRBJ1-1; D remains unclear. CDR1 is SGDLS, CDR2 YYNGEE, per germline. The CDR3 consists of 15 residues. Trimming took off 0 bases at V and 0 bases at J, with 9 bases between the two ends. CDR3 sequence reads: CASSVGAGLNTEAFF. The CDR3 DNA is TGTGCCAGCAGCGTAGGGGCGGGTTTGAACACTGAAGCTTTCTTT.

V usage is TRBV7-2 and J usage is TRBJ1-2, with D possibly being TRBD1 (6 bases). Trimming stripped 1 base from V and 4 bases from J, with 16 bases between. From germline, CDR1 is SGHTA and CDR2 FQGNSA. This CDR3 contains 16 residues. This CDR3 reads CASSLGGAGAVYGYTF. CDR3 bases: TGTGCCAGCAGCTTAGGAGGCGCGGGGGCGGTCTATGGCTACACCTTC.

The chain recombines TRBV27 with TRBJ1-1; D possibly corresponds to TRBD1 (5 bases). CDR3 size: 14 residues. V was cut by 3 bases and J by 5 bases, with 13 bases left in between. Germline CDR1 MNHEY, CDR2 SMNVEV (reference sequence). CDR3 nucleotide sequence: TGTGCCAGCAGTTTTCGGGGGGAACGGACTGAAGCTTTCTTT. This encodes CASSFRGERTEAFF.

The chain combines TRBV29-1 with TRBJ2-7; unclear D gene. The CDR3 contains 11 residues. Trimming took off 7 bases at V and 7 bases at J, with 14 bases between the two ends. Germline lookup yields CDR1 SQVTM and CDR2 ANQGSEA. This chain's CDR3 is CSAQTPFEQYF. CDR3 in DNA: TGCAGCGCACAAACACCCTTTGAGCAGTACTTC.

The J gene is TRBJ1-2, the V gene TRBV7-2, with 9 bases that match TRBD1. The CDR3 has 12 residues. Germline V lookup: CDR1 SGHTA, CDR2 FQGNSA. After removal of 6 bases from V and 8 bases from J, the junction contained 4 bases not matched to a gene. The CDR3 sequence: CASRSTGGGYTF. CDR3 DNA sequence: TGTGCCAGCAGGTCGACAGGGGGAGGCTACACCTTC.

The chain is built from TRBV6-6 and TRBJ2-5; TRBD1 aligns across 8 bases. The J call is uncertain, as TRBJ2-7 better fits the DNA end. Germline CDR1 is MNHNY and CDR2 is SVGAGI (reference sequence). The CDR3 length is 14 residues. The DNA for the CDR3 is TGTGCCAGCAGTACCCGGGACAGGTCCTACGAGCAGTACTTC. As protein: CASSTRDRSYEQYF.

V and J are TRBV13 and TRBJ1-1, with D possibly TRBD1 on 5 matching bases. CDR3 length: 14 residues. Looked up from germline, CDR1 is PRHDT and CDR2 is FYEKMQ (reference sequence). Trimming stripped 7 bases from V and 4 bases from J, with 16 bases between. The chain's CDR3 is CASTPGGGGTEAFF. The CDR3 nucleotides are TGTGCCAGCACCCCGGGCGGGGGGGGCACTGAAGCTTTCTTT.

The rearrangement links TRBV10-3 to TRBJ1-1, with no clear D. The CDR3 sequence is 15 residues long. Trimming removed 0 bases at V and 4 bases at J, with 12 bases between. Germline CDR1 is ENHRY and CDR2 is SYGVKD. CDR3 sequence reads: CAISESGGLGTEAFF. In DNA, the CDR3 is TGTGCCATCAGTGAGTCAGGAGGGTTGGGCACTGAAGCTTTCTTT.

This chain joins TRBV29-1 and TRBJ1-2; D unresolved. Germline V gives CDR1 SQVTM, CDR2 ANQGSEA. This CDR3 is 12 amino acids long. The CDR3: CSEPNTNYGYTF. CDR3 sequence (DNA): TGCTCCGAACCTAATACTAACTATGGCTACACCTTC.